The T cell receptor (beta chain) described here comes from a study of CXCR3-negative and CXCR3-positive naive CD8 T cells. Through 5' RACE with UMI labels, the TRB cDNA libraries were prepared. Reprocessing the 5' RACE reads, TCRdb reports a single entry for every CDR3 protein and omits DNA. The table gives just under 45,000 distinct CDR3 sequences; the top ten clones make up roughly 15% of it. Points on this clonotype: Its antigen remains unknown.

In germline, CDR1 is SGHRS, CDR2 YFSETQ. The CDR3 is made up of 13 amino acids. Study-wide results and limits: No difference in surface CD5 was seen between naive subsets, and TCR strength was inferred from TRB CDR3 properties.

This TCR came from a human donor in good health. Some clones in this sample may be carry-over from other donors' samples. The sequencing input was memory CD8+ T cells from blood. The V gene is TRBV5-1, the J gene TRBJ2-7; the D call of TRBD1 rests on TCRdb alone, since no DNA is present to check it. This chain's CDR3 is CASSFGAAYEQYF. Looking up the rest from reference TRBV5-1 and TRBJ2-7 gives the full variable domain: KAGVTQTPRYLIKTRGQQVTLSCSPISGHRSVSWYQQTPGQGLQFLFEYFSETQRNKGNFPGRFSGRQFSNSRSEMNVSTLELGDSALYLCASSFGAAYEQYFGPGTRLTVT.